Listed below are T cell receptor beta chains from one sample, sequenced in a study of CD8+ T cells in alopecia areata. The table came from immunoSEQ multiplex PCR; TCRdb's copy has only in-frame clones and leaves some out. The top ten clones hold around 10% of a sample with approximately 100,000 clones, 65% to 90% of them seen once. The sample was CD8+ T cells sorted from blood, taken at approximately week 31, from a patient treated with tofacitinib. The receptors were sampled from a human donor with alopecia areata. Each CDR3 is given with its conserved first and last residue. The D gene is left open where the match is weak. The size of a clone is reported for some rows only, either as once, few or many, or as a class for expanded clones.

CDR3	DNA	D	size	J	V
CASSLLYGETQYF	TGTGCCAGCAGCTTATTATACGGGGAGACCCAGTACTTC	.	.	TRBJ2-5	TRBV11-2
CSVEGGAYYNEQFF	TGCAGCGTTGAGGGGGGGGCTTATTACAATGAGCAGTTCTTC	.	.	TRBJ2-1	TRBV29-1
CASQPDREYQETQYF	TGTGCCAGCCAACCAGACCGGGAGTACCAAGAGACCCAGTACTTC	.	.	TRBJ2-5	TRBV6-5
CASSVGLNTGELFF	TGTGCCAGCAGTGTCGGACTTAACACCGGGGAGCTGTTTTTT	.	.	TRBJ2-2	TRBV27
CASTHQSTGELFF	TGTGCCAGCACTCACCAGAGCACCGGGGAGCTGTTTTTT	.	.	TRBJ2-2	TRBV27
CASSGLWMLDTQYF	TGTGCCAGCAGTGGCCTATGGATGCTGGATACGCAGTATTTT	.	few	TRBJ2-3	TRBV2
CASSEPGVQETQYF	TGTGCCAGCAGTGAACCAGGGGTCCAAGAGACCCAGTACTTC	.	once	TRBJ2-5	TRBV2
CASSQKTADYEQYF	TGCGCCAGCAGCCAAAAGACAGCGGACTACGAGCAGTACTTC	.	.	TRBJ2-7	TRBV4-1
CASTGPNNEQFF	TGTGCCAGTACAGGCCCTAACAATGAGCAGTTCTTC	.	.	TRBJ2-1	TRBV2
CASSLSSGGEQFF	TGTGCCAGCAGTTTGAGTAGCGGGGGTGAGCAGTTCTTC	TRBD2	.	TRBJ2-1	TRBV27
CASSALEGVQPQHF	TGTGCCAGTAGTGCTCTTGAAGGAGTTCAGCCCCAGCATTTT	.	.	TRBJ1-5	TRBV19
CASSQDRDLDEQYF	TGCGCCAGCAGCCAAGATCGGGATTTGGACGAGCAGTACTTC	.	.	TRBJ2-7	TRBV4-1
CASTSGQGIGEQYF	TGTGCCAGCACCTCGGGACAGGGGATCGGCGAGCAGTACTTC	TRBD1	.	TRBJ2-7	TRBV5-6
CASSKTSGSSYEQYF	TGTGCCAGCAGCAAGACTAGCGGGAGCTCCTACGAGCAGTACTTC	TRBD2	.	TRBJ2-7	TRBV9
CASSIDQRATEAFF	TGTGCCAGTAGTATAGATCAACGGGCCACTGAAGCTTTCTTT	.	.	TRBJ1-1	TRBV19
CSAVGDSDEQYF	TGCAGCGCCGTAGGGGATTCGGACGAGCAGTACTTC	.	.	TRBJ2-7	TRBV29-1
CASSLGAGGETQYF	TGTGCCAGCAGTTTAGGAGCGGGAGGAGAGACCCAGTACTTC	TRBD2	.	TRBJ2-5	TRBV28
CASSLDGDEQFF	TGTGCCAGCAGCTTGGACGGTGATGAGCAGTTCTTC	.	.	TRBJ2-1	TRBV5-4
CASSQEGGRAYEQYF	TGCGCCAGCAGCCAAGAAGGGGGTAGAGCCTACGAGCAGTACTTC	.	few	TRBJ2-7	TRBV4-1
CASSVGGSQSSYNEQFF	TGTGCCAGCAGCGTAGGTGGGAGCCAGAGCTCCTACAATGAGCAGTTCTTC	.	.	TRBJ2-1	TRBV9
CASSPTTTGRYGYTF	TGTGCCAGCAGTCCTACGACGACAGGCCGATATGGCTACACCTTC	.	.	TRBJ1-2	TRBV27
CASSYSTGEETQYF	TGTGCCAGCAGTTATTCGACAGGGGAAGAGACCCAGTACTTC	TRBD1	.	TRBJ2-5	TRBV6-5
CASNGAELMNTEAFF	TGTGCCAGCAACGGGGCGGAACTGATGAACACTGAAGCTTTCTTT	.	.	TRBJ1-1	TRBV6-6
CASSLYYEQYF	TGTGCCAGCAGCTTGTACTACGAGCAGTACTTC	.	.	TRBJ2-7	TRBV5-5
CASSGSGTPFQDEQFF	TGCGCCAGCAGCGGTAGCGGGACCCCCTTTCAGGATGAGCAGTTCTTC	TRBD2	.	TRBJ2-1	TRBV5-1
CASSEPNEQFF	TGTGCCAGCAGTGAACCCAATGAGCAGTTCTTC	.	.	TRBJ2-1	TRBV2
CSVEGTRGGGYNEQFF	TGCAGCGTTGAAGGTACCCGTGGGGGGGGGTACAATGAGCAGTTCTTC	TRBD2	.	TRBJ2-1	TRBV29-1
CASSGSSTDTQYF	TGTGCCAGCAGTGGGTCTAGCACAGATACGCAGTATTTT	.	.	TRBJ2-3	TRBV7-8